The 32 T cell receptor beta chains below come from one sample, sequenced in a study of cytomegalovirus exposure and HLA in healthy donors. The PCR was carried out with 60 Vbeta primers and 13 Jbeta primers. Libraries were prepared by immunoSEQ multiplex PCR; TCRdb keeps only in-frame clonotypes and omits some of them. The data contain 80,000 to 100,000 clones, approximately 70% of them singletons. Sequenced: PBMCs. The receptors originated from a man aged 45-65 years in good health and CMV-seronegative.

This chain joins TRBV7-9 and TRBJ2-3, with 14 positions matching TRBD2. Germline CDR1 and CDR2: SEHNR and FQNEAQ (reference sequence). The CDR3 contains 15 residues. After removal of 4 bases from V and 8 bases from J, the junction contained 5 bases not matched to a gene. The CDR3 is CASSSGTSGRGTQYF. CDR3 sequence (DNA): TGTGCCAGCAGCTCGGGGACTAGCGGGAGAGGTACGCAGTATTTT. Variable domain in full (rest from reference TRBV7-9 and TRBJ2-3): DTGVSQNPRHKITKRGQNVTFRCDPISEHNRLYWYRQTLGQGPEFLTYFQNEAQLEKSRLLSDRFSAERPKGSFSTLEIQRTEQGDSAMYLCASSSGTSGRGTQYFGPGTRLTVL.

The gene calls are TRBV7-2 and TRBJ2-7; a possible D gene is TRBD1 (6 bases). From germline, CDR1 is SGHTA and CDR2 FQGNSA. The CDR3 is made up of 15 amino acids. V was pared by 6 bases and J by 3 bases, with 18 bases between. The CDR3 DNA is TGTGCCAGCAGATATATAGCAGGGGCTAACTACGAGCAGTACTTC. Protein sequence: CASRYIAGANYEQYF.

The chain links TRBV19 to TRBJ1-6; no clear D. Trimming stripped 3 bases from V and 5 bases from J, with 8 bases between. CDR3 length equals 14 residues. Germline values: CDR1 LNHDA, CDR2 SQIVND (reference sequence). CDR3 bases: TGTGCCAGTAGTATGTCCAGGAATAATTCACCCCTCCACTTT. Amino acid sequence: CASSMSRNNSPLHF.

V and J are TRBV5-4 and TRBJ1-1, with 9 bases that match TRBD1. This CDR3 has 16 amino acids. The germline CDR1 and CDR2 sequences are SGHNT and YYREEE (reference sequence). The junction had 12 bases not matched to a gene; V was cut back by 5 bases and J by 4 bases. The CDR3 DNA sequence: TGTGCCAGCAGAGGGACAGGGATTAGTATCTCCACTGAAGCTTTCTTT. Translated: CASRGTGISISTEAFF.

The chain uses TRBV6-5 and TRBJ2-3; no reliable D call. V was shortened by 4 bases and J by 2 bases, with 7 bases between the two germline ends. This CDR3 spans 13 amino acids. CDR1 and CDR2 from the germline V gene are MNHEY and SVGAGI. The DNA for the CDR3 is TGTGCCAGCAGTTCCGTCTACACAGATACGCAGTATTTT. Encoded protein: CASSSVYTDTQYF.

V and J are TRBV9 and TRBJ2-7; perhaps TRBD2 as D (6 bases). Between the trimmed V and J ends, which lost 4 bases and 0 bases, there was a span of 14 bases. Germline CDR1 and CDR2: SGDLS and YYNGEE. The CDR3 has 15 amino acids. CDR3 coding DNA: TGTGCCAGCAGCCGCGGGGCAGTCAGCTCCTACGAGCAGTACTTC. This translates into CASSRGAVSSYEQYF.

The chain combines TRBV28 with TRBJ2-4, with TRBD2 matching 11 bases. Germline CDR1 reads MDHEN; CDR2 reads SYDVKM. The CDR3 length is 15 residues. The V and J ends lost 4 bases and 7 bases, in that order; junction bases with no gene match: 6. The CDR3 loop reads CASSSNSGGANIQYF. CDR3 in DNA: TGTGCCAGCAGTTCCAATAGCGGGGGGGCGAACATTCAGTACTTC.

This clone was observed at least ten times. The CDR3: CASSTGTRIYGYTF. In nucleotides, the CDR3 is TGTGCCAGCAGTACCGGGACACGGATCTATGGCTACACCTTC. This sequence joins TRBV27 and TRBJ1-2, with D tentatively TRBD1 (6 bases). This CDR3 contains 14 residues. Per germline, CDR1 MNHEY and CDR2 SMNVEV (reference sequence). V dropped 5 bases and J dropped 4 bases, with 14 bases sitting between them.

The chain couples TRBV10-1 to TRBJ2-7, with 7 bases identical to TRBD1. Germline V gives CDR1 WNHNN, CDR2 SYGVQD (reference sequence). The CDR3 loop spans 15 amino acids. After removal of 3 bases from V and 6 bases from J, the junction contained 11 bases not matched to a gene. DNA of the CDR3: TGCGCCAGCAGTGAAGCCCTAGTAGGGGGCTCCGAGCAGTACTTC. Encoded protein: CASSEALVGGSEQYF.

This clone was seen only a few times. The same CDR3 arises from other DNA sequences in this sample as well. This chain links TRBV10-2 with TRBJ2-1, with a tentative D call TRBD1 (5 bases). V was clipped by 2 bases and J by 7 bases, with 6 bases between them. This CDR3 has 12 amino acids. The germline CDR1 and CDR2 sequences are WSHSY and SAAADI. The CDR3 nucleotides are TGCGCCAGCAGTGAGCAGGGAAATGAGCAGTTCTTC. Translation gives CASSEQGNEQFF.

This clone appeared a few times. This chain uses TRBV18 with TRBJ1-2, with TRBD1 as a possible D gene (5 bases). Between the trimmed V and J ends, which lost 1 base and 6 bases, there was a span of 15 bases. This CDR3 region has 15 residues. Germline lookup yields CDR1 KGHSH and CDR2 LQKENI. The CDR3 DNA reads TGTGCCAGCTCACCACGGGGCCTCCAAGGAGATGGCTACACCTTC. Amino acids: CASSPRGLQGDGYTF.

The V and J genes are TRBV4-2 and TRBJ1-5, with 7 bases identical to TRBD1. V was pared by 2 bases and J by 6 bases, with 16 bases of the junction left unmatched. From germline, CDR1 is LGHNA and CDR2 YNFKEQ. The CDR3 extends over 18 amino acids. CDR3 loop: CASSQSTGSGSRVQPQHF. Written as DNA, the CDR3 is TGTGCCAGCAGCCAATCGACAGGGTCGGGGAGTCGAGTTCAGCCCCAGCATTTT.

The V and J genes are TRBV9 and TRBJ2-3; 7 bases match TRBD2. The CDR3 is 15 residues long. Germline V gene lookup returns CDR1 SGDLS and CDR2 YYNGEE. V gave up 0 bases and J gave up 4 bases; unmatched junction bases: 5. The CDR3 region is CASSVDLGGSDTQYF. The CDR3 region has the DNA TGTGCCAGCAGCGTAGATCTGGGAGGGTCAGATACGCAGTATTTT.

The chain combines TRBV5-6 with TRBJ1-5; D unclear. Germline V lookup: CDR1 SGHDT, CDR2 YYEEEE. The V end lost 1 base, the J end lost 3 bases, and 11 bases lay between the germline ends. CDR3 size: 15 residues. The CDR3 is CASSLWRQDNQPQHF. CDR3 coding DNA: TGTGCCAGCAGCTTGTGGAGGCAGGACAATCAGCCCCAGCATTTT.

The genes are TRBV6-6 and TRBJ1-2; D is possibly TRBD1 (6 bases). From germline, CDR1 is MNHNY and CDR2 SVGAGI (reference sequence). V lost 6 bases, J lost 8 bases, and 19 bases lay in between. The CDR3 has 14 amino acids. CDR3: CASSPAGGAEGYTF. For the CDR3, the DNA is TGTGCCAGCAGCCCCGCGGGGGGCGCGGAGGGCTACACCTTC.

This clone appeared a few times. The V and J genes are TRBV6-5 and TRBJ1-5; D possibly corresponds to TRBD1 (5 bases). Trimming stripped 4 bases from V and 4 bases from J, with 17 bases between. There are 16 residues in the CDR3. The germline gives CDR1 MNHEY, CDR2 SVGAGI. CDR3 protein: CASSFERGGWNQPQHF. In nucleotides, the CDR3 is TGTGCCAGCAGTTTCGAGAGGGGAGGGTGGAATCAGCCCCAGCATTTT.

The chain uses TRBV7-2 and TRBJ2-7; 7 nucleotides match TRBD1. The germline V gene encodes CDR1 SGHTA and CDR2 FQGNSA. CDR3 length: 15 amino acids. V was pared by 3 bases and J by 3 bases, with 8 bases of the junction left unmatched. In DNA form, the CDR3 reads TGTGCCAGCAGCTTCACAGGGGTTAATAACTACGAGCAGTACTTC. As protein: CASSFTGVNNYEQYF.

This chain's CDR3 is CASSYSGSGSYEQYF. In DNA, the CDR3 is TGTGCCAGCAGTTACTCGGGTAGCGGGTCCTACGAGCAGTACTTC. The V call is TRBV6-6, the J call TRBJ2-7; 7 bases are a match to TRBD2. Germline assignment: CDR1 MNHNY and CDR2 SVGAGI (reference sequence). The CDR3 totals 15 residues. Losses at the gene ends were 0 bases for V and 1 base for J; bases not matched to a gene: 3.

For the CDR3, the DNA is TGTGCCAGCAGCCTATTGACAGATACGCAGTATTTT. Its protein is CASSLLTDTQYF. The J gene is TRBJ2-3, the V gene TRBV7-2; D is unresolved. Germline CDR1 SGHTA, CDR2 FQGNSA. Between the trimmed V and J ends, which lost 5 bases and 3 bases, there was a span of 6 bases. The CDR3 consists of 12 residues.

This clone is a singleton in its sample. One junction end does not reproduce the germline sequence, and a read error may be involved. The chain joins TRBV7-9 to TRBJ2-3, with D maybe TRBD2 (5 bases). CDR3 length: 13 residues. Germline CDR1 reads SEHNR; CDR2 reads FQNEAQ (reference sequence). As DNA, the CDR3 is TGTTCCAGCAGCTTAGGGCCGGGGGATACGCAGTATTTT. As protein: CSSSLGPGDTQYF.

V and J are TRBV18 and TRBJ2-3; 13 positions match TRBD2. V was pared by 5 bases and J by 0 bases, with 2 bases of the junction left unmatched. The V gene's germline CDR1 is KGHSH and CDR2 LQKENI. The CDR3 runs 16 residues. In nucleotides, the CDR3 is TGTGCCAGCTCATCGGGACTAGCGGGGAGCACAGATACGCAGTATTTT. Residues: CASSSGLAGSTDTQYF.

The DNA for the CDR3 is TGTGCCAGCAGAGACCGAGCCGGGGGCTCCTACAATGAGCAGTTCTTC. Translation gives CASRDRAGGSYNEQFF. The chain couples TRBV5-8 to TRBJ2-1; the D gene is possibly TRBD2 (6 bases). Trimming shortened V by 5 bases and J by 0 bases, and 15 bases separated the two germline ends. Germline V gives CDR1 SGHTS, CDR2 YDEGEE. CDR3 length: 16 amino acids. Complete variable domain (other parts from reference TRBV5-8 and TRBJ2-1): EAGVTQSPTHLIKTRGQQATLRCSPISGHTSVYWYQQALGLGLQFLLWYDEGEERNRGNFPPRFSGRQFPNYSSELNVNALELEDSALYLCASRDRAGGSYNEQFFGPGTRLTVL.

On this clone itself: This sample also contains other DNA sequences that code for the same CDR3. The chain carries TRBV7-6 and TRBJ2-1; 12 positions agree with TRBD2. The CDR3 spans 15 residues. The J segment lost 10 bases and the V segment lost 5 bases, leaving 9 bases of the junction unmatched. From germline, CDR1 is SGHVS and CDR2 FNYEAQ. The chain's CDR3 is CASSPGTSGFNEQFF. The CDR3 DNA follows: TGTGCCAGCAGCCCCGGGACTAGCGGGTTCAACGAGCAGTTCTTC.

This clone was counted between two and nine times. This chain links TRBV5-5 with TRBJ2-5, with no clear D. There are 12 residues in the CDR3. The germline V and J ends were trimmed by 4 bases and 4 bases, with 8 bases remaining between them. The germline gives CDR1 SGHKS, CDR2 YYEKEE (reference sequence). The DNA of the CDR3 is TGTGCCAGCAGCAGGAGTGGAGAGACCCAGTACTTC. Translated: CASSRSGETQYF.

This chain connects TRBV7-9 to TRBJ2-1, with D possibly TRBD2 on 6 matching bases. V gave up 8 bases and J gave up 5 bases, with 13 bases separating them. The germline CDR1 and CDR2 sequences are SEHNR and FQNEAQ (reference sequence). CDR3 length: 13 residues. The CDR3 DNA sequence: TGTGCCAGCGGAAGGGACTGGGACAATGAGCAGTTCTTC. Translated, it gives CASGRDWDNEQFF.

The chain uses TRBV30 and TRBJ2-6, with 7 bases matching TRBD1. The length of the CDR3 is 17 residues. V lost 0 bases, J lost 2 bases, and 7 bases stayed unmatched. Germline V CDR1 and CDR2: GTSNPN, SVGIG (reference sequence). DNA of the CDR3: TGTGCCTGGAGTGTTGGCGGTCAGGGGGCTGGGGCCAACGTCCTGACTTTC. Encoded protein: CAWSVGGQGAGANVLTF.

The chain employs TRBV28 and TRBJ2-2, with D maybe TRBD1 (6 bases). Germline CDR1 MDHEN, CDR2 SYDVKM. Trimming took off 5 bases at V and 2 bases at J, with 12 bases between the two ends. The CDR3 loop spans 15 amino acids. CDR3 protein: CASSPGQLNTGELFF. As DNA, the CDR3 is TGTGCCAGCAGTCCCGGACAGCTAAACACCGGGGAGCTGTTTTTT.

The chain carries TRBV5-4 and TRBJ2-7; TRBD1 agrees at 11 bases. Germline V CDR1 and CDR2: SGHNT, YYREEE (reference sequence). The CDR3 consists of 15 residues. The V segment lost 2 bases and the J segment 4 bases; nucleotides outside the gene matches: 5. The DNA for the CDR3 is TGTGCCAGCAGCTTTCAGGGACAGGGGGATTACGAGCAGTACTTC. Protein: CASSFQGQGDYEQYF.

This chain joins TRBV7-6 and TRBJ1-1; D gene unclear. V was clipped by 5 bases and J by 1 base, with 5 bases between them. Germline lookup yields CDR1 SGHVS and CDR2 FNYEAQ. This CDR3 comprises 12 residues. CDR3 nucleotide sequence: TGTGCCAGCAGCCGACAGAACACTGAAGCTTTCTTT. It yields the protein CASSRQNTEAFF.

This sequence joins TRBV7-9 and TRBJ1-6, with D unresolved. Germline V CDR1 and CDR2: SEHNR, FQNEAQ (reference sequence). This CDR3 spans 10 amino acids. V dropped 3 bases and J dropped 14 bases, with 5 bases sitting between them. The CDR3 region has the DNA TGTGCCAGCAGCTTCCCTGCCCTCCACTTT. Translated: CASSFPALHF. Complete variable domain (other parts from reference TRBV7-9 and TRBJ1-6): DTGVSQNPRHKITKRGQNVTFRCDPISEHNRLYWYRQTLGQGPEFLTYFQNEAQLEKSRLLSDRFSAERPKGSFSTLEIQRTEQGDSAMYLCASSFPALHFGNGTRLTVT.

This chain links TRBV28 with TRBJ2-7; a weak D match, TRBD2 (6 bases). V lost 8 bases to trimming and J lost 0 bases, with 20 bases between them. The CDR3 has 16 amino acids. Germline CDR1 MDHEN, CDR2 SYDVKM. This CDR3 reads CASGQAGLSPSYEQYF. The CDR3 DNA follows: TGTGCCAGCGGCCAGGCGGGACTTTCCCCCTCCTACGAGCAGTACTTC.

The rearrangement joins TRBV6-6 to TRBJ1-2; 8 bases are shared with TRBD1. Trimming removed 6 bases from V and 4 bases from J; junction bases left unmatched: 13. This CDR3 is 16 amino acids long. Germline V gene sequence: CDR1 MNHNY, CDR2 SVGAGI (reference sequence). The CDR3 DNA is TGTGCCAGCAGCCGAACGACAGGGGAGGACTCCTATGGCTACACCTTC. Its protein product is CASSRTTGEDSYGYTF.